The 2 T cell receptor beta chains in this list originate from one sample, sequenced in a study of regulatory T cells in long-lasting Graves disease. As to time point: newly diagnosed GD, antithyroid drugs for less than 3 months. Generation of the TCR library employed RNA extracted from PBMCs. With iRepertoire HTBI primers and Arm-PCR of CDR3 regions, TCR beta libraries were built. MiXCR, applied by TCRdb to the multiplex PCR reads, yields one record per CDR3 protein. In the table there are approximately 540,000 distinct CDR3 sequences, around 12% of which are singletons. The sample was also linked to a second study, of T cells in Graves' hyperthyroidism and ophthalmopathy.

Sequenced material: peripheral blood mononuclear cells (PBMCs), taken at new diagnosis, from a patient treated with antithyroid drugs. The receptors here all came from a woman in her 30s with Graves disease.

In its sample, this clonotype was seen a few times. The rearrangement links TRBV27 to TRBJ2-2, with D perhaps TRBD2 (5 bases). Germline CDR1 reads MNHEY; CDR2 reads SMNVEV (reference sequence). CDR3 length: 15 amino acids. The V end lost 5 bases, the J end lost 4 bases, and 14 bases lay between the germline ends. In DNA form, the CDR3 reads TGTGCCAGCAGTCCCTACCGCCGGGGCACCGGGGAGCTGTTTTTT. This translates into CASSPYRRGTGELFF.

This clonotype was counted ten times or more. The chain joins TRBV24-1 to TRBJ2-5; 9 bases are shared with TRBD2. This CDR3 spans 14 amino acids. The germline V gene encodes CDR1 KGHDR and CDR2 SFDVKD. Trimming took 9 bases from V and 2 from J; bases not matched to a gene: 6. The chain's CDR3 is CATELAGIQETQYF. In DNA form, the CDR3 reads TGTGCCACCGAGCTAGCGGGAATTCAAGAGACCCAGTACTTC.